The entry that follows covers one TCR beta chain sequence. As processed by the authors: The assay estimated nucleated cells by amplifying reference gene primers. Profiling relied on immunoSEQ multiplex PCR, and the TCRdb table lists in-frame clones only, not all of them. V, J and clone size are taken as reported in that table, and D and trimming were inferred from the DNA itself. The sample contains about 300,000 clones, 86% of which appear only once. The CDR3 length is 12 residues. Trimming pared 8 bases from V and 7 bases from J, leaving 12 bases between. The germline CDR1 and CDR2 sequences are SGHAT and FQNNGV. The sample belongs to a study of blood T cell repertoires in COVID-19.

The sequencing sample was made of peripheral blood. The chain carries TRBV11-2 and TRBJ2-1; D is perhaps TRBD2 (5 bases). The receptor comes from a woman aged 45-65 years with acute or convalescent COVID-19. The DNA for the CDR3 is TGTGCCAGCGGATTAGCGAGAAATGAGCAGTTCTTC. This sequence encodes CASGLARNEQFF. Variable domain in full (rest from reference TRBV11-2 and TRBJ2-1): EAGVAQSPRYKIIEKRQSVAFWCNPISGHATLYWYQQILGQGPKLLIQFQNNGVVDDSQLPKDRFSAERLKGVDSTLKIQPAKLEDSAVYLCASGLARNEQFFGPGTRLTVL.